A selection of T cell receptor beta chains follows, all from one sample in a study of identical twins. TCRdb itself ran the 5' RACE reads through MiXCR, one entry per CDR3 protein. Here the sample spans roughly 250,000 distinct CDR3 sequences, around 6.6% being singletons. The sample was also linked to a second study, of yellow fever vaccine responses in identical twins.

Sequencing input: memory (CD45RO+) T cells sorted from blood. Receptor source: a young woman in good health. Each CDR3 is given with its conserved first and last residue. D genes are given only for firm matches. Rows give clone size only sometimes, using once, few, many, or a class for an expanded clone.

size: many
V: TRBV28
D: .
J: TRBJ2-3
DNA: TGTGCCAGCAGCCCCCCCTCGGGGCGCCTCCTAGATACGCAGTATTTT
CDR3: CASSPPSGRLLDTQYF

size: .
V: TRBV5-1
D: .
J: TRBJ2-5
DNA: TGCGCCAGCAGCTGGGGCAGGGGTGGGACCCAGTACTTC
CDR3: CASSWGRGGTQYF

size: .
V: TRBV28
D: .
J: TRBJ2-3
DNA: TGTGCCAGCAGACCTCAAAGATTACTAGCACGAAGTAGGGATACGCAGTATTTT
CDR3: CASRPQRLLARSRDTQYF

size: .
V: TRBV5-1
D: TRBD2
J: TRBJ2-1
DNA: TGCGCCAGCAGCAACCAAGCGGGAGCCTACAATGAGCAGTTCTTC
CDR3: CASSNQAGAYNEQFF

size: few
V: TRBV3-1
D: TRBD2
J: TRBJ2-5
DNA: TGTGCCAGCAGCCAAGATGAGGGAGGGGAGACCCAGTACTTC
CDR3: CASSQDEGGETQYF

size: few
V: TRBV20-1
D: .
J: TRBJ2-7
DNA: TGCAGTGCTTTTAGCTCCTACGAGCAGTACTTC
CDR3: CSAFSSYEQYF

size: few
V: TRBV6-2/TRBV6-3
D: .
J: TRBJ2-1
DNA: TGTGCCAGCAGTTACTCGAACCTAGCCCACAATGAGCAGTTCTTC
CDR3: CASSYSNLAHNEQFF

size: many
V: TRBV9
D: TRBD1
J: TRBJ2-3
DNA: TGTGCCAGCAGCGCCGTTGGACAGGGAGCCACAGATACGCAGTATTTT
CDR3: CASSAVGQGATDTQYF

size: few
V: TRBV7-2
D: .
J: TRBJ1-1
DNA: TGTGCCAGCACACCCCGAGGGGGGGCCCGGAACACTGAAGCTTTCTTT
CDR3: CASTPRGGARNTEAFF

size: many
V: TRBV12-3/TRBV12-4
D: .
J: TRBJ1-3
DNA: TGTGCCAGCAGTTTAGGGCCAGTTTCTGGAAACACCATATATTTT
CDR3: CASSLGPVSGNTIYF

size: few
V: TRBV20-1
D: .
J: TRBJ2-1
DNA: TGCAGTGCTAGAGCGGGGCTTCGAGAGCAGTTCTTC
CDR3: CSARAGLREQFF

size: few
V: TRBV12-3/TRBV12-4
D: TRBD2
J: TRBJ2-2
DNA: TGTGCCAGCAGTTTAGAACTAGCGGGAGGCACCGGGGAGCTGTTTTTT
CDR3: CASSLELAGGTGELFF

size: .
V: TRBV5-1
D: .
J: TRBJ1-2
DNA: TGCGCCAGCAGCTTGGCCGCAGGGTTGAACTATGGCTACACCTTC
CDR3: CASSLAAGLNYGYTF

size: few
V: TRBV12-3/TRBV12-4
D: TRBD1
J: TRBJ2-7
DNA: TGTGCCAGCAGTCCTACCGGGACAGTCTACGAGCAGTACTTC
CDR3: CASSPTGTVYEQYF

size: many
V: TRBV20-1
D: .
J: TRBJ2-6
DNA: TGCAGTGCTAGAGGAGAGCGGGCACTACACGGCTCTGGGGCCAACGTCCTGACTTTC
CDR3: CSARGERALHGSGANVLTF

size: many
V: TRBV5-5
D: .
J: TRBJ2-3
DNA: TGTGCCAGCAGCTTGGGGGGGCAGGCAGATACGCAGTATTTT
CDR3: CASSLGGQADTQYF

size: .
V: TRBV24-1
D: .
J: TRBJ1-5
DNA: TGTGCCACCAGTGATTCGGGTCCCTCGGGCAATCAGCCCCAGCATTTT
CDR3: CATSDSGPSGNQPQHF

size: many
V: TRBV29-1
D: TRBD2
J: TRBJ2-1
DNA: TGCAGCGTTGAAGATCTTACGCGGCGGGGGGGCAATAATGAGCAGTTCTTC
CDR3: CSVEDLTRRGGNNEQFF

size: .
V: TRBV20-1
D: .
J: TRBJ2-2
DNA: TGCAGTGCTAGAGATGCCCGGGGGCCGAACACCGGGGAGCTGTTTTTT
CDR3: CSARDARGPNTGELFF

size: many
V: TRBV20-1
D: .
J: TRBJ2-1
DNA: TGCAGTGCCAGGACGGACTACCTAGCCTACAATGAGCAGTTCTTC
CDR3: CSARTDYLAYNEQFF

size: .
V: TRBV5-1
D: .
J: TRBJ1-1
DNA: TGCGCCAGCAGCCCCCGCTCTTCGACAGCAGTGAACACTGAAGCTTTCTTT
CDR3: CASSPRSSTAVNTEAFF

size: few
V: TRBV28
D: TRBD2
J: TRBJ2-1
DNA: TGTGCCAGCAGTAGCGGGACCAGTCCCAATGAGCAGTTCTTC
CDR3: CASSSGTSPNEQFF

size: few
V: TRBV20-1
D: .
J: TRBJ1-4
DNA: TGCAGTGCTAGAGAAGGGATGAGGGCTAATGAAAAACTGTTTTTT
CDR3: CSAREGMRANEKLFF

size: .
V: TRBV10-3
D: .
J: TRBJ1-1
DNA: TGTGCCATCAGACCAGACAGCGCCTCTGAAGCTTTCTTT
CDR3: CAIRPDSASEAFF

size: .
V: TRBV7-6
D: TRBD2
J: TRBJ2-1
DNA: TGTGCCAGCAGCTTCTCGGGAGGTGGTTACGATGAGCAGTTCTTC
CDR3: CASSFSGGGYDEQFF

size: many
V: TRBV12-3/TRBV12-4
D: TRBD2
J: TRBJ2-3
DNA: TGTGCCAGCACCTTACGGCGGGGGGGTGTGGATACGCAGTATTTT
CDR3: CASTLRRGGVDTQYF